This is a list of T cell receptor beta chains from one sample in a study of blood T cell repertoires in COVID-19. Produced via immunoSEQ multiplex PCR; TCRdb's table is partial and in-frame only. The sample holds a few hundred thousand clones, about 81% seen once. Sequenced input: PBMCs or T cells enriched from blood (not recorded which). Receptors were obtained from a young man with acute COVID-19. CDR3s leave out the opening cysteine and the closing phenylalanine or tryptophan. Each record gives: V gene, clone size, CDR3 length, CDR3 protein. Size is omitted from some rows. Given values are once, few, many or a class for expanded clones.

v_gene: TRBV6-4; abundance: NA; len: 13; CDR3aa: ASSVSGANTGELF
v_gene: TRBV4-1; abundance: NA; len: 12; CDR3aa: ASSPDRGPKTQY
v_gene: TRBV5-4; abundance: NA; len: 13; CDR3aa: ASSYLTSMNTEAF
v_gene: TRBV9; abundance: NA; len: 15; CDR3aa: ASSAGPTGRGANVLT
v_gene: TRBV7-7; abundance: NA; len: 15; CDR3aa: ASRRQVRPTTVYGYT
v_gene: TRBV18; abundance: once; len: 13; CDR3aa: ASQIGSGVYETQY
v_gene: TRBV5-1; abundance: NA; len: 13; CDR3aa: ASSLGSPGGYGYT
v_gene: TRBV3-1/TRBV3-2; abundance: NA; len: 12; CDR3aa: ASSWDRDGRGYT
v_gene: TRBV11-3; abundance: NA; len: 13; CDR3aa: ASSATASNTGELF
v_gene: TRBV10-1; abundance: few; len: 15; CDR3aa: ASSLLGSGGFGDTQY
v_gene: TRBV29-1; abundance: once; len: 10; CDR3aa: SVDSQGQTQY
v_gene: TRBV3-1/TRBV3-2; abundance: NA; len: 12; CDR3aa: ASSQKRSQETQY
v_gene: TRBV6-5; abundance: NA; len: 13; CDR3aa: ASRISGTNTGELF
v_gene: TRBV5-1; abundance: few; len: 12; CDR3aa: ASRAGEYTDTQY
v_gene: TRBV19; abundance: NA; len: 12; CDR3aa: ASSPGLSNTEAF
v_gene: TRBV24-1; abundance: NA; len: 11; CDR3aa: ATSDFQGTEAF
v_gene: TRBV5-4; abundance: NA; len: 13; CDR3aa: ASSVQGGSGNTIY
v_gene: TRBV4-3; abundance: few; len: 13; CDR3aa: ASSQVRGFNQPQH
v_gene: TRBV18; abundance: NA; len: 15; CDR3aa: ASGRLAGGPGEETQY
v_gene: TRBV27; abundance: NA; len: 10; CDR3aa: ASSYRGEGYT
v_gene: TRBV10-2; abundance: NA; len: 10; CDR3aa: ASRSVNEKLF
v_gene: TRBV5-1; abundance: once; len: 13; CDR3aa: ASSGTSGAAGELF
v_gene: TRBV19; abundance: NA; len: 14; CDR3aa: ASSIVGQVSNQPQH
v_gene: TRBV6-1; abundance: NA; len: 17; CDR3aa: ASSETGGVTSGRGNEQF
v_gene: TRBV5-5; abundance: NA; len: 13; CDR3aa: ASSLTGRWDYGYT
v_gene: TRBV28; abundance: NA; len: 14; CDR3aa: ASHRTGGLGNQPQH
v_gene: TRBV12-3/TRBV12-4; abundance: NA; len: 11; CDR3aa: ASSPRPNQPQH
v_gene: TRBV4-2; abundance: NA; len: 14; CDR3aa: ASSPRTGVNTGELF
v_gene: TRBV7-2; abundance: NA; len: 11; CDR3aa: ASSTSPNQPQH
v_gene: TRBV27; abundance: NA; len: 15; CDR3aa: ASSFTGQSTIGETQY
v_gene: TRBV28; abundance: NA; len: 12; CDR3aa: ASSLTIGGGELF
v_gene: TRBV28; abundance: few; len: 11; CDR3aa: ASSRGRFEKLF
v_gene: TRBV7-6; abundance: NA; len: 10; CDR3aa: ASSVPPETQY
v_gene: TRBV24-1; abundance: NA; len: 11; CDR3aa: ATSVEGRNEQF
v_gene: TRBV9; abundance: NA; len: 14; CDR3aa: ASSLTSGSGGNEQF
v_gene: TRBV6-5; abundance: NA; len: 13; CDR3aa: ASSYSSGGNQPQH
v_gene: TRBV9; abundance: NA; len: 13; CDR3aa: ASSLSGSSYNEQF
v_gene: TRBV29-1; abundance: NA; len: 11; CDR3aa: SVATVTGNTIY
v_gene: TRBV6-5; abundance: NA; len: 11; CDR3aa: ASSSAHNSPLH
v_gene: TRBV11-3; abundance: NA; len: 12; CDR3aa: ASSLTGTATEAF
v_gene: TRBV11-3; abundance: NA; len: 12; CDR3aa: ASQPEREQGELF
v_gene: TRBV5-1; abundance: NA; len: 12; CDR3aa: ASSLSLNTGELF
v_gene: TRBV6-2/TRBV6-3; abundance: NA; len: 11; CDR3aa: ASSYRENEKLF
v_gene: TRBV6-5; abundance: once; len: 11; CDR3aa: ASTPRPDYGYT
v_gene: TRBV9; abundance: NA; len: 13; CDR3aa: ASSAGLATADTQY